This T cell receptor (beta chain) was recorded in a study of blood T cell repertoires in COVID-19 (TCRdb year 2020). As for the study more broadly: Samples covering the acute and convalescent phases of COVID-19 were provided by collaborators in the United States, Italy and Spain. Nearly every sample came with metadata listing a de-identified subject ID, COVID-19 status, age in years and sex. The repertoires were released in a freely available public database intended as a resource for research on the immune response to SARS-CoV-2. Samples were obtained from the ongoing ImmuneRACE study (first 160 participants) and from about 1,300 subjects provided by 6 global collaborators. Where HLA class I and class II types were available, the types were taken from metadata supplied by the sample provider, not from assay-based typing. The prospective study material was composed of cDNA or gDNA derived from T cells, B-cell-depleted T cells, or PBMCs. Deeply sampled blood TCRbeta repertoires from subjects exposed to, actively infected with, or recovered from COVID-19 were included in the dataset.

Of note for this clone: Its antigen is currently not known. No base qualities exist here, and no much larger clone lies one base off it.

Taken from cysteine to phenylalanine, the CDR3 has 12 residues. Just CDR3 DNA is preserved here, 36 bases in frame from base 1. The germline V gene (reference sequence) specifies LGHDT as CDR1 and YNNKEL as CDR2. Trimming removed 1 base from V and 9 bases from J, leaving 9 bases between the germline ends. Collaborating institutions collected whole blood in K2EDTA tubes following their own protocols. Collaborator samples were shipped for TCRbeta analysis as frozen whole blood, isolated PBMCs, or DNA extracted from either sample type. Results and caveats for the whole study, not just this receptor: The amount of clinical and demographic metadata varied by source and participant and was provided uncurated.

TCRbeta CDR3 regions were amplified from genomic DNA using the immunoSEQ Assay, a bias-controlled multiplex PCR. The paper's data handling went like this. The number of nucleated cells in each sample was estimated by amplification of reference gene primers within the assay. Sequence reads were collapsed and filtered to measure the absolute abundance of every unique TCRbeta CDR3 rearrangement. For each sample, productive Simpson clonality was calculated as the square root of Simpson's diversity index across productive rearrangements. TCRdb carries this immuneACCESS record with in-frame sequences only. Its versions omit some clonotypes, under half of them owing to an unresolved V gene in the studies checked, with the rest unexplained. V and J calls and clone size are copied from that table; D and trimming were computed from the DNA. This sample has hundreds of thousands of clones in its table, and about 89% of those were observed once. Around 1.2% of the sample is in the top ten clones.

The sequencing sample was made of peripheral blood. The chain is made from TRBV3-1 (or the pseudogene TRBV3-2) and TRBJ2-5, with TRBD2 as a weak D call on 5 bases. The clonotype comes from a middle-aged man with acute or convalescent COVID-19. The CDR3 protein: CASSQARVAQYF. At the DNA level, the sequence is TGTGCCAGCAGCCAAGCGAGGGTTGCCCAGTACTTC.